The rows below give T cell receptor beta chains drawn from one sample of a study of T cells in localized non-small cell lung cancer. Data came from immunoSEQ multiplex PCR; TCRdb stores just in-frame clones and leaves some out. Among 2,000 to 3,000 clones listed, roughly 29% were seen once. Sequenced material: lung tumor tissue, taken before any cancer treatment. These receptors came from a female donor of 60 years or more with stage II squamous cell lung carcinoma. Each CDR3 is given with its conserved first and last residue. Fields, in order: J gene, clone size, D gene, V gene, CDR3 DNA, CDR3 protein. The D gene is left open where the match is weak. A row's size may be missing; if present it is once, few, many or a size class.

>TRBJ1-6|-|TRBD1|TRBV15
TGTGCCACCAGCTCTAGACAGGGCGAAAATTCACCCCTCCACTTT
CATSSRQGENSPLHF
>TRBJ1-1|-|-|TRBV19
TGTGCCAGTAGTATAGGGGCCTTCAAGACCCGGAACACTGAAGCTTTCTTT
CASSIGAFKTRNTEAFF
>TRBJ2-7|large|TRBD2|TRBV6-8
TGTGCCATCAGTGGGTTCTTAGCGGGGGCCGACTACGAGCAGTACTTC
CAISGFLAGADYEQYF
>TRBJ2-1|-|TRBD1|TRBV9
TGTGCCAGCAGCGGGACAGGGGTGGCAAATGAGCAGTTCTTC
CASSGTGVANEQFF
>TRBJ1-1|-|-|TRBV6-8
TGTGCCAGCAGCGGGACGGCCGTCCTCGCTGAAGCTTTCTTT
CASSGTAVLAEAFF
>TRBJ1-5|-|-|TRBV18
TGTGCCAGCTCACTACAGGGATTGGATCAGCCCCAGCATTTT
CASSLQGLDQPQHF
>TRBJ2-3|-|TRBD2|TRBV9
TGTGCCAGCAGTCACGAGCCTTGGGCTAGCGGGGGGACGGGGACGGATACGCAGTATTTT
CASSHEPWASGGTGTDTQYF
>TRBJ2-5|few|-|TRBV9
TGTGCCAGCAGCGTAGAGGAGGGGGGAGGGGTCCAAGAGACCCAGTACTTC
CASSVEEGGGVQETQYF
>TRBJ1-1|-|-|TRBV1
TGCGCCAGCAGCCACCCGACAGGGCGAGTGCTTGAAGCTTTCTTT
CASSHPTGRVLEAFF
>TRBJ2-2|few|TRBD2|TRBV6-8
TGTGCCAGCAGTTACTCGATCGTGGCTAGCGGGGGCCGGGAGCTGTTTTTT
CASSYSIVASGGRELFF
>TRBJ2-7|few|TRBD1|TRBV11-3
TGTGCCAGCAGCTGGGCCGGGACAGGGAGCTACGAGCAGTACTTC
CASSWAGTGSYEQYF
>TRBJ1-2|-|TRBD1|TRBV18
TGTGCCAGCTCACCACCCCGGACAGGCCCCCTGTATGGCTACACCTTC
CASSPPRTGPLYGYTF
>TRBJ2-7|medium-sized|TRBD1|TRBV11-3
TGTGCCAGCAGCTTAGTTGGTCAGGGGGCTGGCTACGAGCAGTACTTC
CASSLVGQGAGYEQYF
>TRBJ1-4|-|-|TRBV6-8
TGTGCCAGCAGTTCCCGGGGCCCCGGTGAACTGTTTTTT
CASSSRGPGELFF
>TRBJ1-2|-|-|TRBV9
TGTGCCAATCAGGGGCAGGGAGGTCGCTATGGCTACACCTTC
CANQGQGGRYGYTF
>TRBJ1-2|-|-|TRBV19
TGTGCCAGTAGCATTGCCAACCGAGGTGGCTACACCTTC
CASSIANRGGYTF
>TRBJ2-2|-|TRBD1|TRBV29-1
TGCAGCGCGGGGACAGCGAACACCGGGGAGCTGTTTTTT
CSAGTANTGELFF
>TRBJ2-1|-|TRBD2|TRBV29-1
TGCAGCGTGGGGACTAGCTCCTACAATGAGCAGTTCTTC
CSVGTSSYNEQFF
>TRBJ1-5|once|TRBD1|TRBV19
TGTGCCAGTATTCGACAGGGGACGGGCAATCAGCCCCAGCATTTT
CASIRQGTGNQPQHF
>TRBJ1-5|-|-|TRBV19
TGTGCCAGTAGTATTAACGGCGATCAGCCCCAGCATTTT
CASSINGDQPQHF
>TRBJ1-6|-|TRBD1|TRBV19
TGTGCCAGTACCGCATCCGGGACAGGGCAAAATTCACCCCTCCACTTT
CASTASGTGQNSPLHF
>TRBJ2-1|-|TRBD2|TRBV19
TGTGCCAGTAGTATCGTCGGGGGGACGAATGAGCAGTTCTTC
CASSIVGGTNEQFF
>TRBJ2-1|few|-|TRBV6-8
TGTGCCAGCAGTTACGTCGAAGCCCGCAATGAGCAGTTCTTC
CASSYVEARNEQFF
>TRBJ2-4|few|-|TRBV2
TGTGCCAGCAGTGGGGGGTTAGCCAAAAACATTCAGTACTTC
CASSGGLAKNIQYF
>TRBJ2-1|-|-|TRBV19
TGTGCCAGTAGTATCTCCCCCAGGCTTAACGAGCAGTTCTTC
CASSISPRLNEQFF
>TRBJ2-7|-|-|TRBV18
TGTGCCAGCTCACCACCCGGGACCTACGAGCAGTACTTC
CASSPPGTYEQYF
>TRBJ1-2|-|-|TRBV6-8
TGTGCCAGCAGCCCCGAGGGAGGGGGGGAGCGGGGCTACACCTTC
CASSPEGGGERGYTF
>TRBJ1-1|-|TRBD1|TRBV29-1
TGCAGCGTCCGGGACAGGGGTCGGAGCTCTCCGAACACTGAAGCTTTCTTT
CSVRDRGRSSPNTEAFF